These 4 T cell receptor beta chains were all obtained from the same sample, sequenced in a study of CD8+ T cells in alopecia areata. The treatment denotes: oral pan-JAK inhibitor, 5-10 mg twice daily. Following extraction, RNA underwent reverse transcription to cDNA, which served as the sequencing template. Clones were sequenced by immunoSEQ multiplex PCR, and TCRdb holds only the in-frame ones, with some missing. The sample has 200,000 to 250,000 clones, 35% to 40% seen once. This material consisted of CD4+ T cells sorted from blood, taken between weeks 30 and 35, from a patient treated with tofacitinib. The source is a human donor with alopecia areata.

This chain links TRBV6-5 with TRBJ1-4, with D perhaps TRBD1 (5 bases). The CDR3 spans 16 residues. Trimming pared 0 bases from V and 8 bases from J, leaving 16 bases between. Germline lookup yields CDR1 MNHEY and CDR2 SVGAGI. The CDR3 is CASSYSTHRLEEKLFF. DNA of the CDR3: TGTGCCAGCAGTTACTCCACCCACAGGTTGGAGGAAAAACTGTTTTTT.

The genes are TRBV7-2 and TRBJ2-7, with 10 positions matching TRBD2. The trim removed 4 bases at V and 4 bases at J, leaving 7 bases unmatched. CDR1 and CDR2 from the germline V gene are SGHTA and FQGNSA. This CDR3 is 15 amino acids long. Here the CDR3 reads CASSWLAGAGYEQYF. The CDR3 nucleotides are TGTGCCAGCAGCTGGCTAGCGGGAGCCGGGTACGAGCAGTACTTC.

The chain joins TRBV4-1 to TRBJ2-7, with 12 positions matching TRBD2. This CDR3 has 18 amino acids. Looked up from germline, CDR1 is MGHRA and CDR2 is YSYEKL. J was trimmed by 3 bases and V by 1 base; bases with no gene match: 10. The CDR3 is CASSQVLGTSGRGYEQYF. CDR3 bases: TGCGCCAGCAGCCAAGTTTTGGGGACTAGCGGGCGAGGCTACGAGCAGTACTTC.

The chain is built from TRBV5-1 and TRBJ1-1; the D gene is possibly TRBD1 (6 bases). Per germline, CDR1 SGHRS and CDR2 YFSETQ. CDR3 length: 16 amino acids. The V end lost 3 bases, the J end lost 3 bases, and 18 bases lay between the germline ends. CDR3 nucleotide sequence: TGCGCCAGCAGCTATACCAATCGACGGGGGCACACTGAAGCTTTCTTT. It specifies CASSYTNRRGHTEAFF.